The next 3 T cell receptor beta chains were all read from a single sample in a study of blood T cell repertoires in COVID-19. Some clones are missing from TCRdb's copy, which holds only in-frame ones; the method was immunoSEQ multiplex PCR. Here the sample spans about 120,000 clones, over 75% being singletons. Sequencing was done on a sample of peripheral blood. The receptors shown here come from a man aged 60-69 years with active or convalescent COVID-19.

The chain combines TRBV5-6 with TRBJ2-5, with 7 bases lining up with TRBD2. The CDR3 runs 16 residues. The germline gives CDR1 SGHDT, CDR2 YYEEEE. V lost 0 bases and J lost 2; bases outside the gene matches: 7. The CDR3 is CASSLVGRVEQETQYF. The DNA for the CDR3 is TGTGCCAGCAGCTTGGTGGGGAGGGTGGAGCAAGAGACCCAGTACTTC. Drawing the rest from reference TRBV5-6 and TRBJ2-5, the complete variable domain is DAGVTQSPTHLIKTRGQQVTLRCSPKSGHDTVSWYQQALGQGPQFIFQYYEEEERQRGNFPDRFSGHQFPNYSSELNVNALLLGDSALYLCASSLVGRVEQETQYFGPGTRLLVL.

This clone was counted only a few times. The V call is TRBV5-4, the J call TRBJ2-1, with D maybe TRBD2 (6 bases). The CDR3 sequence is 16 residues long. Trimming removed 3 bases from V and 3 bases from J, with 16 bases in between. Germline V gives CDR1 SGHNT, CDR2 YYREEE (reference sequence). The CDR3 nucleotides read TGTGCCAGCAGCTCCTGGGGTAGCGGAGGCTACAATGAGCAGTTCTTC. Translated, it gives CASSSWGSGGYNEQFF. Full variable domain (missing parts from reference TRBV5-4 and TRBJ2-1): ETGVTQSPTHLIKTRGQQVTLRCSSQSGHNTVSWYQQALGQGPQFIFQYYREEENGRGNFPPRFSGLQFPNYSSELNVNALELDDSALYLCASSSWGSGGYNEQFFGPGTRLTVL.

As DNA, the CDR3 is TGTGCCACCAGTGAGGTGAGGGCTCCCCCAGACTACGAGCAGTACTTC. Amino acid sequence: CATSEVRAPPDYEQYF. The gene calls are TRBV24-1 and TRBJ2-7, with D perhaps matching TRBD2 (5 bases). V was cut by 4 bases and J by 3 bases, with 18 bases left in between. The CDR3 sequence is 16 residues long. CDR1 and CDR2 from the germline V gene are KGHDR and SFDVKD.